A single sample gave rise to the 6 T cell receptor beta chains below, sequenced in a study of long-term antiretroviral therapy in people with HIV. Samples were assayed with immunoSEQ v3.0 at survey level. The data were produced by immunoSEQ multiplex PCR, yet TCRdb's version contains in-frame clones alone and is incomplete. The sample holds over 10,000 clones, roughly three quarters seen once. The sequencing used unsorted PBMCs, collected 0.5 years before starting antiretroviral therapy. These receptors were collected from a woman in her thirties or forties with HIV.

The chain has TRBV25-1 and TRBJ1-2; D is undetermined. Germline assignment: CDR1 MGHDK and CDR2 SYGVNS. The CDR3 consists of 13 residues. Between the trimmed V and J ends, which lost 4 bases and 5 bases, there was a span of 11 bases. CDR3 bases: TGTGCCAGCAGTGCCCTCCCGGGGTATGGCTACACCTTC. It translates to CASSALPGYGYTF.

This clone has more than one count but fewer than ten. The chain has TRBV11-3 and TRBJ1-6; 10 bases map to TRBD1. The CDR3 covers 14 residues. V gave up 6 bases and J gave up 9 bases; unmatched junction bases: 5. Germline V lookup: CDR1 SGHNT, CDR2 YENEEA. The CDR3 sequence is CASRPGTGVSPLHF. The CDR3 bases are TGTGCCAGCAGACCCGGGACAGGGGTTTCACCCCTCCACTTT. The variable domain in full, with the rest retrieved from reference TRBV11-3 and TRBJ1-6, is EAGVVQSPRYKIIEKKQPVAFWCNPISGHNTLYWYLQNLGQGPELLIRYENEEAVDDSQLPKDRFSAERLKGVDSTLKIQPAELGDSAVYLCASRPGTGVSPLHFGNGTRLTVT.

V is TRBV28 and J is TRBJ1-5, with TRBD1 matching 7 bases. There are 17 residues in the CDR3. V shed 5 bases and J 6 bases; nucleotides not matched to a gene: 16. Germline-derived CDR1 and CDR2 are MDHEN and SYDVKM. CDR3 sequence reads: CASSPRRRTGRSQPQHF. The CDR3 DNA reads as TGTGCCAGCAGTCCAAGACGACGGACAGGACGTAGTCAGCCCCAGCATTTT.

The gene calls are TRBV5-1 and TRBJ2-7, with TRBD1 matching 8 bases. J was trimmed by 5 bases and V by 2 bases; bases with no gene match: 6. The CDR3 totals 14 residues. Germline values: CDR1 SGHRS, CDR2 YFSETQ. This CDR3 reads CASSFGQGSNEQYF. The CDR3 DNA reads as TGCGCCAGCAGCTTCGGACAGGGAAGCAACGAGCAGTACTTC. Full variable domain (rest looked up from reference TRBV5-1 and TRBJ2-7): KAGVTQTPRYLIKTRGQQVTLSCSPISGHRSVSWYQQTPGQGLQFLFEYFSETQRNKGNFPGRFSGRQFSNSRSEMNVSTLELGDSALYLCASSFGQGSNEQYFGPGTRLTVT.

This clone showed up just once. V is TRBV30 and J is TRBJ1-1, with TRBD1 identical over 7 bases. CDR3 length: 14 amino acids. V trimming: 2 bases; J trimming: 1 base; junction bases outside the gene matches: 4. Germline V gene lookup returns CDR1 GTSNPN and CDR2 SVGIG (reference sequence). This CDR3 reads CAWSYRDRNTEAFF. The CDR3 DNA reads TGTGCCTGGAGTTATAGGGACAGGAACACTGAAGCTTTCTTT.

The CDR3 loop reads CASSLLDYNEQFF. As DNA, the CDR3 is TGTGCCAGCAGCCTCCTGGACTACAATGAGCAGTTCTTC. The rearrangement joins TRBV14 to TRBJ2-1; D not certain. This CDR3 comprises 13 residues. CDR1 and CDR2 from the germline V gene are SGHDN and FVKESK. V was cut by 4 bases and J by 3 bases, with 7 bases left in between.